The sequence of this T cell receptor beta chain was determined in a study of T cell responses to AZD1222 COVID-19 vaccine. Study as a whole: Timing groups of about 4 and about 12 weeks for second doses were pooled. Findings of the study overall: White British donors predominated, females outnumbered males, and clonal diversity was possibly underestimated. An increase in Spike-specific TCR breadth and depth was observed after two AZD1222 doses. Reportedly, close to half of spike-specific TCRs are directed against unmutated variant regions.

The table came from immunoSEQ multiplex PCR; TCRdb's copy has only in-frame clones and leaves some out. The sample carries 100,000 to 120,000 clones, 88% recorded once. Comment on this clone: As yet, its antigen is unknown.

The CDR3 is 19 amino acids. Trimming cost V 2 bases and J 2 bases, with 24 bases left between them. The clonotype originates from an adult in good health. The sequencing here drew on peripheral blood, taken on day 0 of AZD1222 vaccination. V is TRBV23-1 and J is TRBJ1-2, with TRBD1 as a possible D gene (6 bases). TRBV23-1 is identified as an open reading frame with a role that is uncertain. The CDR3 nucleotides are TGCGCCAGCAGTCAAATCCAATCTCTGGCGGAGGGGGGGAACTATGGCTACACCTTC. Encoded protein: CASSQIQSLAEGGNYGYTF.